Shown below are 19 T cell receptor beta chains from a single sample sequenced in a study of blood T cell repertoires in COVID-19 (dated by TCRdb to 2020 to 2021). Library method: the immunoSEQ multiplex PCR assay. TCRdb mirrors the immuneACCESS table, restricted to in-frame sequences. Some clones are absent from its copies; in checked studies, under half trace to an unresolved V gene, and the reason for the others is unknown. The sample table holds roughly 76,000 clones, of which around 86% were seen once. The ten biggest clones cover roughly 10% of the sample. The sample was peripheral blood. Receptors were obtained from a young woman with acute or convalescent COVID-19.

V and J are TRBV9 and TRBJ1-6; D gene ambiguous. V was shortened by 0 bases and J by 6 bases, with 13 bases between the two germline ends. This CDR3 comprises 16 residues. Germline V gene lookup returns CDR1 SGDLS and CDR2 YYNGEE. CDR3 protein: CASSVGGGLSNSPLHF. The CDR3 bases are TGTGCCAGCAGCGTAGGTGGTGGGCTGAGTAATTCACCCCTCCACTTT. Full variable domain (remainder filled in from reference TRBV9 and TRBJ1-6): DSGVTQTPKHLITATGQRVTLRCSPRSGDLSVYWYQQSLDQGLQFLIQYYNGEERAKGNILERFSAQQFPDLHSELNLSSLELGDSALYFCASSVGGGLSNSPLHFGNGTRLTVT.

The chain carries TRBV28 and TRBJ2-1, with TRBD1 as a possible D gene (6 bases). Germline CDR1 is MDHEN and CDR2 is SYDVKM. This CDR3 comprises 15 residues. Trimming stripped 4 bases from V and 5 bases from J, with 15 bases between. This CDR3 reads CASSSTGTTNNEQFF. In DNA, the CDR3 is TGTGCCAGCAGTTCAACCGGGACAACGAACAATGAGCAGTTCTTC.

The V call is TRBV28, the J call TRBJ1-5; D remains ambiguous. V dropped 5 bases and J dropped 2 bases, with 10 bases sitting between them. CDR1 is MDHEN, CDR2 SYDVKM, per germline. This CDR3 comprises 14 residues. The CDR3: CASSEGFRNQPQHF. In DNA, the CDR3 is TGTGCCAGCAGTGAGGGATTTCGCAATCAGCCCCAGCATTTT.

The chain employs TRBV3-1 (or the pseudogene TRBV3-2) and TRBJ1-1, with 10 bases that match TRBD1. The CDR3 has 18 amino acids. From germline, CDR1 is LGHDT and CDR2 YNNKEL (reference sequence). The V segment lost 4 bases and the J segment 3 bases; nucleotides outside the gene matches: 14. The CDR3 is CASSPLLNSGTGDTEAFF. CDR3 coding DNA: TGTGCCAGCAGCCCCCTTTTGAATTCCGGGACAGGGGACACTGAAGCTTTCTTT.

The chain links TRBV12-3 or TRBV12-4 to TRBJ2-7, with 11 bases that match TRBD1. The CDR3 has 13 amino acids. With 8 bases clipped from V and 5 bases from J, the junction kept 5 bases outside the gene matches. CDR3 amino acids: CASGDRGGNEQYF. The CDR3 bases are TGTGCCAGCGGGGACAGGGGGGGAAACGAGCAGTACTTC.

This rearrangement joins TRBV5-1 to TRBJ2-1; 9 bases map to TRBD2. This CDR3 spans 16 amino acids. V lost 4 bases and J lost 4; bases outside the gene matches: 9. Germline-derived CDR1 and CDR2 are SGHRS and YFSETQ. In DNA, the CDR3 is TGCGCCAGCAGCCCGGTTGGAGCGGGGGGATACAATGAGCAGTTCTTC. Encoded protein: CASSPVGAGGYNEQFF.

The CDR3 nucleotides are TGTGCCAGCAGCTCGGGGGATTTTGGAGATACGCAGTATTTT. Amino acids: CASSSGDFGDTQYF. The chain has TRBV5-6 and TRBJ2-3; a weak D match, TRBD2 (6 bases). V was trimmed by 3 bases and J by 5 bases, leaving 13 bases between them. The length of the CDR3 is 14 residues. Germline CDR1 is SGHDT and CDR2 is YYEEEE.

The chain carries TRBV3-1 (or the pseudogene TRBV3-2) and TRBJ1-1, with unresolved D. Trimming took 4 bases from V and 4 from J, leaving 13 bases between them. The CDR3 is 14 amino acids. Looked up from germline, CDR1 is LGHDT and CDR2 is YNNKEL (reference sequence). CDR3 amino acids: CASSRLNGGTEAFF. CDR3 sequence (DNA): TGTGCCAGCAGCCGACTGAACGGCGGCACTGAAGCTTTCTTT.

V and J are TRBV13 and TRBJ2-5, with 7 bases lining up with TRBD1. V trimming: 8 bases; J trimming: 5 bases; junction bases outside the gene matches: 14. Germline V gene lookup returns CDR1 PRHDT and CDR2 FYEKMQ (reference sequence). The CDR3 has 15 amino acids. CDR3 loop: CASLRLTGDRETQYF. The CDR3 nucleotides are TGTGCCAGCCTACGCCTCACAGGGGATAGGGAGACCCAGTACTTC.

The J gene is TRBJ2-3, the V gene TRBV6-5, with unresolved D. CDR1 is MNHEY and CDR2 is SVGAGI in the germline V gene. This CDR3 region has 13 residues. V lost 6 bases, J lost 0 bases, and 7 bases lay in between. CDR3 protein: CASRQHSTDTQYF. The CDR3 nucleotides are TGTGCCAGCAGGCAACATAGCACAGATACGCAGTATTTT.

This clone was seen a handful of times. This chain connects TRBV27 to TRBJ1-1; 7 nucleotides line up with TRBD1. Germline trimming cut 6 bases from V and 4 bases from J; bases unmatched to any gene: 8. The CDR3 loop spans 14 amino acids. Germline-derived CDR1 and CDR2 are MNHEY and SMNVEV (reference sequence). The CDR3 region is CASRRDSSGTEAFF. CDR3 bases: TGTGCCAGCAGGAGGGACAGTTCAGGCACTGAAGCTTTCTTT.

The rearrangement joins TRBV30 to TRBJ2-2, with TRBD1 matching over 8 bases. Germline CDR1 GTSNPN, CDR2 SVGIG (reference sequence). The length of the CDR3 is 16 residues. With V trimmed by 3 bases and J by 7 bases, 13 bases remained unmatched. CDR3 protein: CAWRALGQGAVGELFF. As DNA, the CDR3 is TGTGCCTGGAGGGCCCTGGGGCAGGGGGCAGTCGGGGAGCTGTTTTTT.

The chain uses TRBV27 and TRBJ1-1; maybe TRBD1 (5 bases). The germline gives CDR1 MNHEY, CDR2 SMNVEV (reference sequence). Trimming left V 3 bases short and J 4 bases short, with 18 bases between. The CDR3 length is 16 residues. This chain's CDR3 is CASSFRPGGTTTEAFF. CDR3 sequence (DNA): TGTGCCAGCAGTTTTCGCCCGGGGGGTACGACCACTGAAGCTTTCTTT.

J is TRBJ1-5 and V is TRBV2; D might be TRBD1 (6 bases). With 5 bases removed from V and 3 bases from J, the gap between germline ends came to 8 bases. The CDR3 length is 13 residues. Germline loops: CDR1 SNHLY, CDR2 FYNNEI. This CDR3 reads CASSWGHNQPQHF. The CDR3, as DNA: TGTGCCAGCAGTTGGGGGCACAATCAGCCCCAGCATTTT.

This chain joins TRBV7-2 and TRBJ2-5, with TRBD2 identical over 10 bases. The CDR3 runs 15 residues. The J segment lost 4 bases and the V segment lost 10 bases, leaving 12 bases of the junction unmatched. Germline CDR1 SGHTA, CDR2 FQGNSA. The CDR3 spells CATRRSLAGVETQYF. The CDR3 bases are TGTGCCACCCGGAGGTCGCTAGCGGGAGTAGAGACCCAGTACTTC.

The chain is built from TRBV7-6 and TRBJ1-4; 7 bases fit TRBD1. Germline CDR1 is SGHVS and CDR2 is FNYEAQ. Germline trimming cut 5 bases from V and 8 bases from J; bases unmatched to any gene: 5. The CDR3 runs 13 residues. CDR3 nucleotide sequence: TGTGCCAGCAGCCTGTCACAGGGGGAAAAACTGTTTTTT. Its translation is CASSLSQGEKLFF.

This clone occurred once. The rearrangement links TRBV12-5 to TRBJ1-2, with 8 nucleotides matching TRBD1. The germline V gene has CDR1 LGHNT and CDR2 FRNRAP. The ends lost 0 bases at V and 6 bases at J; junction bases unmatched: 9. CDR3 size: 16 residues. The CDR3 nucleotides are TGTGCTAGTGGTTTGGTACCTCTTTCGGGACAGGATGGCTACACCTTC. Translation gives CASGLVPLSGQDGYTF.

This rearrangement joins TRBV28 to TRBJ2-2; 10 nucleotides match TRBD1. The CDR3 spans 14 residues. Looked up from germline, CDR1 is MDHEN and CDR2 is SYDVKM. V lost 7 bases and J lost 6; bases outside the gene matches: 5. The CDR3 reads CASTTGGDPGELFF. CDR3 sequence (DNA): TGTGCCAGCACGACAGGGGGCGACCCCGGGGAGCTGTTTTTT.

The rearrangement uses TRBV11-2 and TRBJ2-2; D unclear. Between the trimmed V and J ends, which lost 5 bases and 4 bases, there was a span of 11 bases. Germline CDR1 and CDR2: SGHAT and FQNNGV. This CDR3 has 14 residues. This chain's CDR3 is CASSPWAVTGELFF. CDR3 DNA: TGTGCCAGCAGCCCCTGGGCCGTCACCGGGGAGCTGTTTTTT.